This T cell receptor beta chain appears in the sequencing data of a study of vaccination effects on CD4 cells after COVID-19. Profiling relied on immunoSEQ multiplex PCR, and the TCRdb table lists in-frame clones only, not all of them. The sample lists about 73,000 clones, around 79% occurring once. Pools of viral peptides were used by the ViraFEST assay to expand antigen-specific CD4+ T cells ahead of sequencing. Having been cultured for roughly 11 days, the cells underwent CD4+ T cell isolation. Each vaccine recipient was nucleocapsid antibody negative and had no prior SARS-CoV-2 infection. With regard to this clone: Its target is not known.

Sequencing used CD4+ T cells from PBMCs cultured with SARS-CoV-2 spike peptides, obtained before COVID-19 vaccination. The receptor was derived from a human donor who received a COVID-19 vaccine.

The CDR3: CASSEGDQPQHF. The CDR3 DNA follows: TGTGCCAGCAGTGAAGGTGATCAGCCCCAGCATTTT. The V call is TRBV25-1, the J call TRBJ1-5, with D uncertain. The V end lost 2 bases, the J end lost 5 bases, and 4 bases lay between the germline ends. The CDR3 runs 12 residues. Germline-derived CDR1 and CDR2 are MGHDK and SYGVNS. The full variable domain, rest sourced from reference TRBV25-1 and TRBJ1-5, is EADIYQTPRYLVIGTGKKITLECSQTMGHDKMYWYQQDPGMELHLIHYSYGVNSTEKGDLSSESTVSRIRTEHFPLTLESARPSHTSQYLCASSEGDQPQHFGDGTRLSIL.